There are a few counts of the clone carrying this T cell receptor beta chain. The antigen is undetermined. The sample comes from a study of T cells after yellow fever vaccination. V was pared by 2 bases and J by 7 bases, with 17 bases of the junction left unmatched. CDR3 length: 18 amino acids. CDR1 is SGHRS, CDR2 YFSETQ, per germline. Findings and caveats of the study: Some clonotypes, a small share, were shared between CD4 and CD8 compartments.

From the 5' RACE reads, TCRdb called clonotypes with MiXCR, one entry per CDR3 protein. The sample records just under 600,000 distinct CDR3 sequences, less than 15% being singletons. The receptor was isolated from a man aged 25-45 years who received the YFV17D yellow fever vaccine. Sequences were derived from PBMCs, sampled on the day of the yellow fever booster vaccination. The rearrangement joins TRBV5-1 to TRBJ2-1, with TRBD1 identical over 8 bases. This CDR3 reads CASSLKRILTGVRNEQFF. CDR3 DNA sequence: TGCGCCAGCAGCTTAAAACGTATCCTGACAGGGGTTAGGAATGAGCAGTTCTTC.